The sequence of this T cell receptor (beta chain) was determined in a study of blood T cell repertoires in COVID-19. Study details: Spain, Italy and the United States supplied samples that represented acute and convalescent COVID-19.

Profiled with immunoSEQ multiplex PCR; TCRdb holds only in-frame clones, not every one. The sample records 240,000 or so clones, 70% to 85% being singletons. The CDR3 is 13 residues long. Germline CDR1 reads KGHSH; CDR2 reads LQKENI. V was trimmed by 2 bases and J by 7 bases, leaving 6 bases between them. This TCR was recovered from an elderly woman with acute or convalescent COVID-19. The genes are TRBV18 and TRBJ1-6; no clear D. The sample taken for sequencing was peripheral blood. CDR3 in DNA: TGTGCCAGCTCACCAGGGCAGAATTCACCCCTCCACTTT. This translates into CASSPGQNSPLHF.